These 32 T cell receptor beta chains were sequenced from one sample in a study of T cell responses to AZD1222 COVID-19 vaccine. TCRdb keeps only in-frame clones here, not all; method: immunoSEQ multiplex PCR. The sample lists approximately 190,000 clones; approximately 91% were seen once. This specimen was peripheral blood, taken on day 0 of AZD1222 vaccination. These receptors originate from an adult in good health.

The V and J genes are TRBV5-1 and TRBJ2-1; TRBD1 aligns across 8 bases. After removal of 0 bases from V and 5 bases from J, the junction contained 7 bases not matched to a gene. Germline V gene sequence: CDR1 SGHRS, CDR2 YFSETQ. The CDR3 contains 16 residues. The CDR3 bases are TGCGCCAGCAGCTTGGTAAGCAGGGGGCAAGACAATGAGCAGTTCTTC. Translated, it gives CASSLVSRGQDNEQFF.

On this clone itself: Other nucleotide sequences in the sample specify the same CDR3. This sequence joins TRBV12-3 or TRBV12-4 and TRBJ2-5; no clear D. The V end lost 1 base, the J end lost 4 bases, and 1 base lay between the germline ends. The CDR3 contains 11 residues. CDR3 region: CASSLGETQYF. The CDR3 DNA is TGTGCCAGCAGTTTAGGAGAGACCCAGTACTTC.

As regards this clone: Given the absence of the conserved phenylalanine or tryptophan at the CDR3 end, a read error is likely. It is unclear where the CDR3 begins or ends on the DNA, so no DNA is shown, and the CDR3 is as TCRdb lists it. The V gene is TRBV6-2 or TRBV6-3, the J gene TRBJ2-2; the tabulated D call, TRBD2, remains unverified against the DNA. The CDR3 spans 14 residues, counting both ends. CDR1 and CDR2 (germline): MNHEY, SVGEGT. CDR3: CASSYSAGGPFSSG.

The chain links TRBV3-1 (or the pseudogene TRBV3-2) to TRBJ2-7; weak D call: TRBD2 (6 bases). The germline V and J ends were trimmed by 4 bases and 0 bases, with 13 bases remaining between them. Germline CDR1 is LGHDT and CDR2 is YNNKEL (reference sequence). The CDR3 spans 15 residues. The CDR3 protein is CASSLEGPSSYEQYF. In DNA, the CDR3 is TGTGCCAGCAGCCTGGAGGGGCCCAGCTCCTACGAGCAGTACTTC.

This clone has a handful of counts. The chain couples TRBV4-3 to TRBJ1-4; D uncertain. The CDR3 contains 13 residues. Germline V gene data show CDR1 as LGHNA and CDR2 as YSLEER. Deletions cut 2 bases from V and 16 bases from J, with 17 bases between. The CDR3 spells CASSQQRTQTKFF. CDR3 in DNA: TGCGCCAGCAGCCAACAGAGAACCCAGACGAAGTTTTTT.

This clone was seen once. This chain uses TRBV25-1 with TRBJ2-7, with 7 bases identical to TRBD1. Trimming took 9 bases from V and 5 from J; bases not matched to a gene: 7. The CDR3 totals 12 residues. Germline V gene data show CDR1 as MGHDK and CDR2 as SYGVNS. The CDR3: CARDRPGDEQYF. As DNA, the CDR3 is TGTGCCAGGGACAGGCCGGGCGACGAGCAGTACTTC.

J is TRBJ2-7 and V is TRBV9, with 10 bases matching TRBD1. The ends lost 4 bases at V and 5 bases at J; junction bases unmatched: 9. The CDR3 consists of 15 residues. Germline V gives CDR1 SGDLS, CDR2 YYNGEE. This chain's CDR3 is CASSPVTGGFDEQYF. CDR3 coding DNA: TGTGCCAGCAGCCCCGTGACAGGGGGCTTCGACGAGCAGTACTTC.

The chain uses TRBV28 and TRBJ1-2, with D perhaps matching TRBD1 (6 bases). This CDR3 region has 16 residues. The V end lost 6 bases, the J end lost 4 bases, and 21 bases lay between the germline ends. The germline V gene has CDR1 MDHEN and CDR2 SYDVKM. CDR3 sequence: CASREQTGGRSYGYTF. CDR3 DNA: TGTGCCAGCAGGGAGCAGACTGGGGGCAGGAGCTATGGCTACACCTTC.

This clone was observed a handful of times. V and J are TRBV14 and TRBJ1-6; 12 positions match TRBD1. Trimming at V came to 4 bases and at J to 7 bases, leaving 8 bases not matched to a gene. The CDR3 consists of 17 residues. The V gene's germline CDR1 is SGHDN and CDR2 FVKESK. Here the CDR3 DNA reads TGTGCCAGCAGCCGACTCGGGACAGGGGGCCAAAATTCACCCCTCCACTTT. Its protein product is CASSRLGTGGQNSPLHF.

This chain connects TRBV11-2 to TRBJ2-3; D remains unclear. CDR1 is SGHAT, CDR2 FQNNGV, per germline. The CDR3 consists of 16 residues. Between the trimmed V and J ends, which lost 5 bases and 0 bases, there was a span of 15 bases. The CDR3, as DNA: TGTGCCAGCAGCCGACACCCGGTCTCTAGCACAGATACGCAGTATTTT. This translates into CASSRHPVSSTDTQYF.

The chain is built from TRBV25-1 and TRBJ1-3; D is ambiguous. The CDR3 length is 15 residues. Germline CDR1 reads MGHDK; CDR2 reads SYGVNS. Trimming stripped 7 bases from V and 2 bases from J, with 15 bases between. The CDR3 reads CASTLKSVAGNTIYF. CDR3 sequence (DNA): TGTGCCAGCACCCTCAAGTCGGTTGCTGGAAACACCATATATTTT.

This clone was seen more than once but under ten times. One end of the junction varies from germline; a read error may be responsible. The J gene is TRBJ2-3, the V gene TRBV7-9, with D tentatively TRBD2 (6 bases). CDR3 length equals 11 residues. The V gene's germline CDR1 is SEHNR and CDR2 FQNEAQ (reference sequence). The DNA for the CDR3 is TGTGCCAGCAGCCCGAGTGGGAGGCCGGATTTT. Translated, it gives CASSPSGRPDF. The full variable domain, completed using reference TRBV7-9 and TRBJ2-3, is DTGVSQNPRHKITKRGQNVTFRCDPISEHNRLYWYRQTLGQGPEFLTYFQNEAQLEKSRLLSDRFSAERPKGSFSTLEIQRTEQGDSAMYLCASSPSGRPDFGPGTRLTVL.

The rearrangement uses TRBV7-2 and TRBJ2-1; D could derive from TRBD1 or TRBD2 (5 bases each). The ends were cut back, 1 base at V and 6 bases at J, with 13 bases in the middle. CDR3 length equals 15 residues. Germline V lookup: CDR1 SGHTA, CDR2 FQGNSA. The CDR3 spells CASSLVGDLFNEQFF. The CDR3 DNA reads TGTGCCAGCAGCTTAGTGGGGGACCTATTCAATGAGCAGTTCTTC.

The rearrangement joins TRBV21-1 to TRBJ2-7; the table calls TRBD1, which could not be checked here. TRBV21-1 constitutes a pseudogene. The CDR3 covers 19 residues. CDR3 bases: TGTGCCAGCAGCCCCCACCCCCTCGAAACGGGACAGACGTGCTACGAGCAGTACTTC. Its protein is CASSPHPLETGQTCYEQYF.

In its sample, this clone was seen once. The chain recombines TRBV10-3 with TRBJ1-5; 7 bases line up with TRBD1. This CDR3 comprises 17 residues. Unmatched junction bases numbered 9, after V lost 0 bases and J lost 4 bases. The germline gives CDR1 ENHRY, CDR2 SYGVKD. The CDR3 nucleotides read TGTGCCATCAGTGAGTCACTAAAGGGACAGATTAATCAGCCCCAGCATTTT. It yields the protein CAISESLKGQINQPQHF.

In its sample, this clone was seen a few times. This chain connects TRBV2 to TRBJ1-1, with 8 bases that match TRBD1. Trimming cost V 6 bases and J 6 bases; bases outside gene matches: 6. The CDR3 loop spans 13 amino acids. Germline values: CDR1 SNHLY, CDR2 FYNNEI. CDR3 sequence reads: CASSGQGWAEAFF. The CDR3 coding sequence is TGTGCCAGCAGCGGACAGGGATGGGCTGAAGCTTTCTTT.

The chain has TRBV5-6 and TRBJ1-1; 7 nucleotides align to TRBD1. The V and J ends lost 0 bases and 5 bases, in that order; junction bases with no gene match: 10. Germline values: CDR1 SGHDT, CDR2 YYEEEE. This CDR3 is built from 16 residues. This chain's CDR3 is CASSLDRGEVGTEAFF. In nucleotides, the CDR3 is TGTGCCAGCAGCTTGGACAGGGGAGAGGTGGGAACTGAAGCTTTCTTT.

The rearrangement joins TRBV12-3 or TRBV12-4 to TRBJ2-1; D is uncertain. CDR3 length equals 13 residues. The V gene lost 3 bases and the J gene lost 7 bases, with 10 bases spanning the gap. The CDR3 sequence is CASSFRSRNEQFF. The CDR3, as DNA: TGTGCCAGCAGTTTTAGGAGTAGAAATGAGCAGTTCTTC.

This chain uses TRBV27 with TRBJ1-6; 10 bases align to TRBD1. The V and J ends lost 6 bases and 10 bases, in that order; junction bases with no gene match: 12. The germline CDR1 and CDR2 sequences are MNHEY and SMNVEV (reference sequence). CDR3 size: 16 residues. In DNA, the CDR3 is TGTGCCAGCAGACCCGCGACAGGGGGCGCAGGGTCACCCCTCCACTTT. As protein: CASRPATGGAGSPLHF.

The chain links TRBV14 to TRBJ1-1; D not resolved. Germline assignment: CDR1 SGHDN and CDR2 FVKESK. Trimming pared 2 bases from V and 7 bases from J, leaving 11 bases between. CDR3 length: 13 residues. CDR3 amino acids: CASSQTWPGEAFF. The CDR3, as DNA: TGTGCCAGCAGCCAAACGTGGCCTGGTGAAGCTTTCTTT.

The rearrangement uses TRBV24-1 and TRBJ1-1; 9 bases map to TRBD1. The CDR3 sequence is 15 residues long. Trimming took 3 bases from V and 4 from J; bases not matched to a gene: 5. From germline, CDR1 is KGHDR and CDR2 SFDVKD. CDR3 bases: TGTGCCACCAGTGATCCACTACAGGGGGCCACTGAAGCTTTCTTT. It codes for CATSDPLQGATEAFF.

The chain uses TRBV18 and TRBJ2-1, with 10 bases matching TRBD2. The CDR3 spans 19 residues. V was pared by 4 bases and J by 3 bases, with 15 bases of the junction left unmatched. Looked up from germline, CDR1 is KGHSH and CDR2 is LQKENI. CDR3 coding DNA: TGTGCCAGCTCACGGGGGGGCCGGAAGACTAGCGGGTTCTACAATGAGCAGTTCTTC. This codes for CASSRGGRKTSGFYNEQFF.

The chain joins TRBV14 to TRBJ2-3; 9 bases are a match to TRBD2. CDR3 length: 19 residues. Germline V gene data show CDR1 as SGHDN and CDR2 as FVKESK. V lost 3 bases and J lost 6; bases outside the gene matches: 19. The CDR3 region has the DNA TGTGCCAGCAGCCAGGGACTAGCAGGACCGCAATGGCGCTCGGATACGCAGTATTTT. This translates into CASSQGLAGPQWRSDTQYF.

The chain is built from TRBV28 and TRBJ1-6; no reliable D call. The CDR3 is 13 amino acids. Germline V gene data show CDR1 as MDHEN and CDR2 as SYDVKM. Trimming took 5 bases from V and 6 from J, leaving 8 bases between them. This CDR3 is CASSSQTNSPLHF. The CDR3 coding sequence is TGTGCCAGCAGTAGTCAGACTAATTCACCCCTCCACTTT. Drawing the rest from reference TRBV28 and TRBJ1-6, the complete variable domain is DVKVTQSSRYLVKRTGEKVFLECVQDMDHENMFWYRQDPGLGLRLIYFSYDVKMKEKGDIPEGYSVSREKKERFSLILESASTNQTSMYLCASSSQTNSPLHFGNGTRLTVT.

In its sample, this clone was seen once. CDR3 residues: CASTLIGTSGNEQFF. The CDR3 DNA follows: TGCGCCAGCACCTTAATTGGGACTAGCGGCAATGAGCAGTTCTTC. The chain combines TRBV5-1 with TRBJ2-1, with 11 bases aligning to TRBD2. Germline V gives CDR1 SGHRS, CDR2 YFSETQ. V lost 6 bases to trimming and J lost 6 bases; unmatched junction nucleotides: 8. The CDR3 is 15 residues long. Together with reference TRBV5-1 and TRBJ2-1, the CDR3 gives the full variable domain: KAGVTQTPRYLIKTRGQQVTLSCSPISGHRSVSWYQQTPGQGLQFLFEYFSETQRNKGNFPGRFSGRQFSNSRSEMNVSTLELGDSALYLCASTLIGTSGNEQFFGPGTRLTVL.

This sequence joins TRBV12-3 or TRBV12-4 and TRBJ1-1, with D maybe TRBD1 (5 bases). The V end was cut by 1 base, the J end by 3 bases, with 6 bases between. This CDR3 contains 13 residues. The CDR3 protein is CASSLGGDTEAFF. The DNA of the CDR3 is TGTGCCAGCAGTTTAGGAGGGGACACTGAAGCTTTCTTT.

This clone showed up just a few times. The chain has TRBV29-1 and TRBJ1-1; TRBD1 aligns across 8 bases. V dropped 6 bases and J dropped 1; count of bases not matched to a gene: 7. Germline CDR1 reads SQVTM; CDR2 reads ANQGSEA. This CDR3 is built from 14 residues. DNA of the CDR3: TGCAGCGTCCGGGACAGGAGAGGGAACACTGAAGCTTTCTTT. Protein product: CSVRDRRGNTEAFF.

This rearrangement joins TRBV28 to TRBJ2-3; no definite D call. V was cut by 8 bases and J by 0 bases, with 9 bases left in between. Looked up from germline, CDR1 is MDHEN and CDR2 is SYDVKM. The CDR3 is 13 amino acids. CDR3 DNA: TGTGCCAGCCGGTTCACTAGCACAGATACGCAGTATTTT. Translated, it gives CASRFTSTDTQYF.

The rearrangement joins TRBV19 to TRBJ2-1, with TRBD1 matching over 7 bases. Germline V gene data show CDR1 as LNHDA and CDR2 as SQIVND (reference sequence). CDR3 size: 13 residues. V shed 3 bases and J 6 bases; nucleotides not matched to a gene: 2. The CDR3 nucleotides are TGTGCCAGTAGTATGAGGGGGCCCAATGAGCAGTTCTTC. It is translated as CASSMRGPNEQFF.

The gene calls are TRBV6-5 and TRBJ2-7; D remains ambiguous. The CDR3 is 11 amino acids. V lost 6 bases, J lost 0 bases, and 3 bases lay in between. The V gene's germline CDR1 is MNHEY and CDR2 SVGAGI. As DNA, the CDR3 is TGTGCCAGCAGGGGCTCCTACGAGCAGTACTTC. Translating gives CASRGSYEQYF.

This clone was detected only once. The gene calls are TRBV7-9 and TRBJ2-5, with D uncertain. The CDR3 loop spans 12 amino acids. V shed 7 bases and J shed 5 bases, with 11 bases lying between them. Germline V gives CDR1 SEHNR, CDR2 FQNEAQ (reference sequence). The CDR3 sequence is CASNGPPETQYF. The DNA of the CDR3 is TGTGCCAGCAACGGGCCCCCGGAGACCCAGTACTTC.

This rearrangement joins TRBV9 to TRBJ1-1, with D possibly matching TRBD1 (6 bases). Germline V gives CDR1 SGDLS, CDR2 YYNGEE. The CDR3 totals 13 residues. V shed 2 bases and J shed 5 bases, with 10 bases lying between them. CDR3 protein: CASSVGGTTEAFF. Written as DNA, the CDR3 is TGTGCCAGCAGCGTTGGGGGGACAACTGAAGCTTTCTTT.